This section outlines one T cell receptor (beta chain) sequence together with its context. This sample is part of a study of blood T cell repertoires in COVID-19. This study enrolled people aged roughly 18 to 89 from around 25 US geographic areas. Membership in each cohort depended on participant-reported clinical history. The length of the CDR3 is 15 residues. CDR1 is ENHRY and CDR2 is SYGVKD in the germline V gene. The V gene end was trimmed by 8 bases and the J gene end by 2 bases; junction bases not matched to a gene: 7. Original handling: Estimation of nucleated cell counts was performed using reference gene primer amplification. Here immunoSEQ multiplex PCR was the method, and the copy in TCRdb shows in-frame clones only, minus some. V, J and clone size were drawn from that table, and D and trimming were deduced from the DNA. The sample consists of hundreds of thousands of clones, nearly 90% of them appearing once.

The sample taken for sequencing was PBMCs or T cells enriched from blood (not recorded which). This clonotype originated in a woman aged 18 to 35 who had been exposed to COVID-19. The genes are TRBV10-3 and TRBJ2-1; 9 bases match TRBD2. The CDR3 spells CAISRTSVTYNEQFF. CDR3 nucleotide sequence: TGTGCCATCTCCAGGACTAGCGTAACCTACAATGAGCAGTTCTTC.